Below are 25 T cell receptor beta chains sequenced from a single sample in a study of T cells in Graves' hyperthyroidism and ophthalmopathy. RNA transcripts gave rise to amplified TCR beta CDR3 regions. The HTBI primer set drove a first-round RT-PCR of the TCR CDR3. TCRdb used MiXCR to reprocess the multiplex PCR reads, holding one entry per CDR3 protein. The data hold 800,000 or so distinct CDR3 sequences, with over 35% observed a single time. Source material: blood. The receptors here all came from a man aged 18 to 29 with Graves' hyperthyroidism.

The chain couples TRBV12-3 or TRBV12-4 to TRBJ2-5; no definite D call. This CDR3 has 13 residues. V lost 3 bases to trimming and J lost 5 bases, with 10 bases between them. DNA of the CDR3: TGTGCCAGCAGTTTGAGCGCGGCGGAGACCCAGTACTTC. It is translated as CASSLSAAETQYF.

This chain joins TRBV14 and TRBJ2-7; D possibly uses TRBD1 or TRBD2 (5 bases each). V was pared by 8 bases and J by 2 bases, with 16 bases between. The CDR3 is 14 amino acids. The germline V gene encodes CDR1 SGHDN and CDR2 FVKESK. CDR3 region: CASARQRSPYEQYF. The CDR3 DNA is TGTGCCAGCGCTAGACAGCGGTCCCCCTACGAGCAGTACTTC.

The table lists this clonotype with many counts. CDR3 nucleotide sequence: TGTGCCAGCAGTGACAGGGAAAAGGGATATAATTCACCCCTCCACTTT. This translates into CASSDREKGYNSPLHF. This chain connects TRBV2 to TRBJ1-6, with a weak D call TRBD1 (5 bases). Germline V gives CDR1 SNHLY, CDR2 FYNNEI. Trimming stripped 3 bases from V and 4 bases from J, with 13 bases between. CDR3 length: 16 residues.

This clonotype was recorded a few times. The chain employs TRBV20-1 and TRBJ2-7, with a weak D call TRBD1 (6 bases). Germline V gives CDR1 DFQATT, CDR2 SNEGSKA (reference sequence). V gave up 0 bases and J gave up 7 bases, with 19 bases separating them. The length of the CDR3 is 15 residues. CDR3 DNA sequence: TGCAGTGCTAGAGATATCAGGGGTTCCTCCCCAGAGCAGTACTTC. Translating it yields CSARDIRGSSPEQYF.

V is TRBV12-3 or TRBV12-4 and J is TRBJ2-7, with D unclear. V lost 6 bases, J lost 7 bases, and 19 bases lay in between. The length of the CDR3 is 14 residues. CDR3 sequence (DNA): TGTGCCAGCAGGGTCTACGCCGGGCCGGAAGAGCAGTACTTC. This encodes CASRVYAGPEEQYF.

This clonotype was counted many times. CDR3 DNA sequence: TGTGCCAGCAGCTGGCGAGGTCCAGAGACCCAGTACTTC. This sequence encodes CASSWRGPETQYF. J is TRBJ2-5 and V is TRBV11-2; D not resolved. The V gene lost 4 bases and the J gene lost 4 bases, with 10 bases spanning the gap. Per germline, CDR1 SGHAT and CDR2 FQNNGV. The CDR3 runs 13 residues.

This clonotype has a handful of counts. This chain uses TRBV5-6 with TRBJ1-1; no firm D call. Trimming pared 4 bases from V and 2 bases from J, leaving 15 bases between. CDR1 SGHDT and CDR2 YYEEEE come from the germline V gene. This CDR3 comprises 15 residues. CDR3 sequence reads: CASSQDRNFNTEAFF. As DNA, the CDR3 is TGTGCCAGCAGCCAAGACCGCAACTTCAACACTGAAGCTTTCTTT.

The CDR3 region has the DNA TGCAGTGCTACCCGACAGGCAGATCAGCCCCAGCATTTT. This gives the protein CSATRQADQPQHF. V is TRBV20-1 and J is TRBJ1-5; D possibly corresponds to TRBD1 (6 bases). This CDR3 contains 13 residues. Germline CDR1 reads DFQATT; CDR2 reads SNEGSKA (reference sequence). The V gene lost 4 bases and the J gene lost 5 bases, with 12 bases spanning the gap.

In regard to this clonotype: Sequence at one end of the junction differs from germline and may be a read error. The CDR3 loop is CASSYIPGQGRETQYF. DNA of the CDR3: TGTGCCAGCAGTTACATACCGGGACAGGGGCGGGAGACCCAGTACTTC. The chain links TRBV10-3 to TRBJ2-5, with TRBD1 matching 10 bases. Looked up from germline, CDR1 is ENHRY and CDR2 is SYGVKD. The CDR3 extends over 16 amino acids.

This clonotype has a count of ten or more. In DNA, the CDR3 is TGTGCCAGCAGATCCAGGGGGCTCGGGGCTGGGGCCAACGTCCTGACTTTC. It yields the protein CASRSRGLGAGANVLTF. This sequence joins TRBV2 and TRBJ2-6; 8 bases are shared with TRBD1. The germline V gene encodes CDR1 SNHLY and CDR2 FYNNEI. J gave up 2 bases and V 6 bases, and 9 bases lay outside the gene matches. The CDR3 contains 17 residues.

This clonotype was counted at least ten times. The rearrangement joins TRBV2 to TRBJ1-1; 9 bases agree with TRBD1. Trimming removed 10 bases from V and 4 bases from J; junction bases left unmatched: 4. Germline V gene sequence: CDR1 SNHLY, CDR2 FYNNEI. The CDR3 totals 12 residues. The chain's CDR3 is CATRDRVTEAFF. DNA for the CDR3: TGTGCCACTAGGGACAGGGTCACTGAAGCTTTCTTT.

This clonotype appeared a few times. V and J are TRBV5-1 and TRBJ2-7, with D possibly matching TRBD1 (6 bases). Germline loops: CDR1 SGHRS, CDR2 YFSETQ. Deletions cut 0 bases from V and 0 bases from J, with 19 bases between. The CDR3 consists of 18 residues. The CDR3 sequence: CASSLGANPGTSSYEQYF. As DNA, the CDR3 is TGCGCCAGCAGCTTGGGGGCGAACCCCGGGACATCCTCCTACGAGCAGTACTTC.

The chain joins TRBV6-1 to TRBJ1-1; no definite D call. CDR3 size: 10 residues. The V and J ends lost 4 bases and 11 bases respectively, with 8 bases between them. Looked up from germline, CDR1 is MNHNS and CDR2 is SASEGT. CDR3 sequence reads: CASSVGGAFF. The CDR3 DNA reads as TGTGCCAGCAGTGTAGGAGGGGCTTTCTTT.

The rearrangement uses TRBV19 and TRBJ1-6; maybe TRBD1 (6 bases). The germline CDR1 and CDR2 sequences are LNHDA and SQIVND (reference sequence). The CDR3 runs 14 residues. Trimming stripped 8 bases from V and 10 bases from J, with 18 bases between. The DNA of the CDR3 is TGTGCCAGTGCAACAGGGACGGAGGACTCACCCCTCCACTTT. It encodes CASATGTEDSPLHF.

V is TRBV12-3 or TRBV12-4 and J is TRBJ2-7; 7 bases fit TRBD2. V lost 4 bases and J lost 0; bases outside the gene matches: 12. This CDR3 has 17 residues. CDR3 sequence reads: CASSSSTGRPFSYEQYF. CDR3 in DNA: TGTGCCAGCAGTTCCTCAACCGGGAGGCCGTTCTCCTACGAGCAGTACTTC.

The chain couples TRBV7-9 to TRBJ2-5, with TRBD2 matching over 7 bases. CDR1 and CDR2 from the germline V gene are SEHNR and FQNEAQ (reference sequence). The CDR3 has 14 amino acids. Germline trimming cut 5 bases from V and 5 bases from J; bases unmatched to any gene: 8. CDR3 loop: CASSGTSVLETQYF. In nucleotides, the CDR3 is TGTGCCAGCAGCGGTACTAGCGTTCTGGAGACCCAGTACTTC.

The V gene is TRBV7-2, the J gene TRBJ1-4; D might be TRBD1 (5 bases). The germline V gene encodes CDR1 SGHTA and CDR2 FQGNSA. The length of the CDR3 is 15 residues. Trimming removed 5 bases from V and 5 bases from J, with 15 bases in between. CDR3 sequence: CASSPSGGSNEKLFF. CDR3 coding DNA: TGTGCCAGCAGCCCGTCCGGGGGTAGCAATGAAAAACTGTTTTTT.

This clonotype has ten or more counts. The chain carries TRBV10-1 and TRBJ2-2, with D hard to call. Trimming pared 0 bases from V and 5 bases from J, leaving 4 bases between. This CDR3 region has 13 residues. Germline values: CDR1 WNHNN, CDR2 SYGVQD (reference sequence). In DNA, the CDR3 is TGCGCCAGCAGTGAGTCGATGACCGGGGAGCTGTTTTTT. It encodes CASSESMTGELFF.

V and J are TRBV20-1 and TRBJ1-1, with D uncertain. The germline V gene has CDR1 DFQATT and CDR2 SNEGSKA (reference sequence). The CDR3 has 13 amino acids. The CDR3 here is CSPLVVMNTEAFF. The CDR3 DNA reads as TGCAGCCCTTTGGTCGTCATGAACACTGAAGCTTTCTTT.

The chain is built from TRBV5-5 and TRBJ2-5; D might be TRBD1 or TRBD2, each matching 5 bases. Germline V gene data show CDR1 as SGHKS and CDR2 as YYEKEE (reference sequence). Trimming removed 5 bases from V and 5 bases from J, with 13 bases in between. The CDR3 consists of 13 residues. CDR3 region: CASRELGPETQYF. As DNA, the CDR3 is TGTGCCAGCAGGGAACTGGGACCGGAGACCCAGTACTTC.

CDR3 nucleotides: TGTGCCAGCAATTTCCTTCCGGGGGTGAACGAGCAGTACTTC. Amino acid sequence: CASNFLPGVNEQYF. The J gene is TRBJ2-7, the V gene TRBV2; tentative D call: TRBD2 (6 bases). CDR1 is SNHLY, CDR2 FYNNEI, per germline. CDR3 length: 14 residues. Trimming left V 7 bases short and J 5 bases short, with 18 bases between.

The J gene is TRBJ1-4, the V gene TRBV2; no definite D call. This CDR3 is 15 amino acids long. CDR1 is SNHLY, CDR2 FYNNEI, per germline. V was pared by 11 bases and J by 0 bases, with 16 bases between. The CDR3 DNA reads as TGTGCCGGTTTGTCTGGAGGTACAACTAATGAAAAACTGTTTTTT. Residues: CAGLSGGTTNEKLFF.

This clonotype has only a few counts. The rearrangement links TRBV12-3 or TRBV12-4 to TRBJ1-4; TRBD1 is a possible D gene (6 bases). This CDR3 comprises 15 residues. V lost 4 bases and J lost 8, with 17 bases in between. The CDR3 DNA sequence: TGTGCCAGCAGTTCTAACAGGGATTCCGGCGAAAAACTGTTTTTT. Amino acids: CASSSNRDSGEKLFF.

This sequence joins TRBV29-1 and TRBJ2-5; 7 nucleotides agree with TRBD2. Per germline, CDR1 SQVTM and CDR2 ANQGSEA. This CDR3 is built from 14 residues. Losses at the gene ends were 4 bases for V and 5 bases for J; bases not matched to a gene: 10. The CDR3 region is CSVVEGGSQETQYF. CDR3 bases: TGCAGCGTTGTAGAGGGCGGGAGTCAGGAGACCCAGTACTTC.

V and J are TRBV7-9 and TRBJ2-2; no firm D call. The CDR3 is 15 residues long. The germline V gene encodes CDR1 SEHNR and CDR2 FQNEAQ (reference sequence). Trimming cost V 1 base and J 0 bases, with 6 bases left between them. CDR3 region: CASSLVIANTGELFF. The DNA for the CDR3 is TGTGCCAGCAGCTTAGTCATAGCGAACACCGGGGAGCTGTTTTTT.